The entry below gives a single TCR beta chain sequence along with its context. Authors' analysis steps: Nucleated cell counts were estimated from reference gene primer amplification. Assay used: immunoSEQ multiplex PCR; TCRdb lists only in-frame clones, some missing. V, J and clone size are taken as reported in that table, and D and trimming were inferred from the DNA itself. The table lists around 150,000 clones, under 80% of them singletons. The data belong to a study of blood T cell repertoires in COVID-19. The wider study: COVID-19 samples collected from the United States, Italy and Spain covered acute and convalescent phases. PBMCs, B-cell-depleted T cells, or T cells provided the cDNA or gDNA that made up the material.

This receptor was obtained from a man in his 60s with acute or convalescent COVID-19. Sequencing was carried out using peripheral blood.

This chain's CDR3 is CASSLVPGTSGTEQFF. The CDR3 bases are TGCGCCAGCAGCTTGGTCCCCGGGACTAGCGGGACCGAGCAGTTCTTC. The chain combines TRBV5-1 with TRBJ2-1; TRBD2 aligns across 13 bases. CDR1 SGHRS and CDR2 YFSETQ come from the germline V gene. Trimming at V came to 0 bases and at J to 10 bases, leaving 7 bases not matched to a gene. The CDR3 sequence is 16 residues long.